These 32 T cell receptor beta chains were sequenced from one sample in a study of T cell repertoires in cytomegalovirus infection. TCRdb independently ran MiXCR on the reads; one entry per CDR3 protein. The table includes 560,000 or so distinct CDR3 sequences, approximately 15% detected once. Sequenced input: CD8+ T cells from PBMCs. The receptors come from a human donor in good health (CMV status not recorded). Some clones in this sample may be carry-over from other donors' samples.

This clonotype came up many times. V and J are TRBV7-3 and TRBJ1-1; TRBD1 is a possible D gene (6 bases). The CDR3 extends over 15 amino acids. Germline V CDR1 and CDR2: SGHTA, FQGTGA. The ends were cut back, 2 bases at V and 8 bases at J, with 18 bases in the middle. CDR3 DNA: TGTGCCAGCAGCTTAGGACAGCCGAATTCCGAGGAAGCTTTCTTT. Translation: CASSLGQPNSEEAFF.

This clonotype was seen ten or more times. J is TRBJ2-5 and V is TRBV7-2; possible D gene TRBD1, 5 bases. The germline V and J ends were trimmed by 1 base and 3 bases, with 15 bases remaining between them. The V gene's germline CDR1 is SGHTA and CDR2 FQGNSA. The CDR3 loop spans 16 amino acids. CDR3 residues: CASSLVSPGIEETQYF. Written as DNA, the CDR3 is TGTGCCAGCAGCTTAGTTTCCCCAGGGATTGAAGAGACCCAGTACTTC.

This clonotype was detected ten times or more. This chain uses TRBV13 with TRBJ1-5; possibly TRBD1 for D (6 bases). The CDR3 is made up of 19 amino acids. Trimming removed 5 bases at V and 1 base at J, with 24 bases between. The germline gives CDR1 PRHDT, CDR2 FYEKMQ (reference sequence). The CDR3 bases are TGTGCCAGCAGCCGAGATAAAGGGGGAGCGGGGAGGAGCAATCAGCCCCAGCATTTT. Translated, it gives CASSRDKGGAGRSNQPQHF.

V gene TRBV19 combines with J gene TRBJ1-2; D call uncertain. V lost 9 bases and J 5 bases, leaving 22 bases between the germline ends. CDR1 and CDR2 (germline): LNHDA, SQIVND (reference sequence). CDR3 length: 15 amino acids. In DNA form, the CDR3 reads TGTGCCAGCAAAGGGTACAGAGAAACTATATATGGCTACACCTTC. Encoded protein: CASKGYRETIYGYTF.

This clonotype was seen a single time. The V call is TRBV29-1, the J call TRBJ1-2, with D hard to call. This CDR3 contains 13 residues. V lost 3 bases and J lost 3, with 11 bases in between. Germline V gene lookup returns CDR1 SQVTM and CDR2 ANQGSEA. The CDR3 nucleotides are TGCAGCGTTGAGTCGGGGTCGGACTATGGCTACACCTTC. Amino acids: CSVESGSDYGYTF.

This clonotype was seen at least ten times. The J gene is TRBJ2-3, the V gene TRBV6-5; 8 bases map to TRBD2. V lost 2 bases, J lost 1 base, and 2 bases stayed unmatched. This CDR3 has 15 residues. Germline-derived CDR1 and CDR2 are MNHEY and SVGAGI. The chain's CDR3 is CASSYTTSGTDTQYF. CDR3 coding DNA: TGTGCCAGCAGTTACACGACTAGCGGCACAGATACGCAGTATTTT.

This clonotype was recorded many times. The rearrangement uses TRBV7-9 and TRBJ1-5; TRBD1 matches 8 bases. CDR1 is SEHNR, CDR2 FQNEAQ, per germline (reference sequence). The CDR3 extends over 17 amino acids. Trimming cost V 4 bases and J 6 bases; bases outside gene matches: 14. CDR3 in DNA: TGTGCCAGCAGCTCCTCTTCGGACAGGGTAACTGGTCAGCCCCAGCATTTT. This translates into CASSSSSDRVTGQPQHF.

The CDR3 DNA sequence: TGTGCCAGCAGCTCACTAGAGGGAAATACTGAAGCTTTCTTT. This codes for CASSSLEGNTEAFF. The chain uses TRBV5-6 and TRBJ1-1; no definite D call. V dropped 3 bases and J dropped 5 bases, with 14 bases sitting between them. This CDR3 region has 14 residues. Germline V gives CDR1 SGHDT, CDR2 YYEEEE. Together with reference TRBV5-6 and TRBJ1-1, the CDR3 gives the full variable domain: DAGVTQSPTHLIKTRGQQVTLRCSPKSGHDTVSWYQQALGQGPQFIFQYYEEEERQRGNFPDRFSGHQFPNYSSELNVNALLLGDSALYLCASSSLEGNTEAFFGQGTRLTVV.

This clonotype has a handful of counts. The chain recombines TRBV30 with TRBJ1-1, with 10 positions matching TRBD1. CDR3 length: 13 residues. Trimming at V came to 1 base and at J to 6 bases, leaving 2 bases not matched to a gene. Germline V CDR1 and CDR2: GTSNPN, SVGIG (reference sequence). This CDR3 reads CAWSGQGASEAFF. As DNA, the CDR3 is TGTGCCTGGAGTGGACAGGGGGCCTCTGAAGCTTTCTTT.

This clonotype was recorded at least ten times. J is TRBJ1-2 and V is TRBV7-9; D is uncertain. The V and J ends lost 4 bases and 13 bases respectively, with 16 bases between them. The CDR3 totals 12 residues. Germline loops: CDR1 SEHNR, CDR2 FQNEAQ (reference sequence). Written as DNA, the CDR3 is TGTGCCAGCAGCTCACCTGATATGACTTGCACCTTC. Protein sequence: CASSSPDMTCTF. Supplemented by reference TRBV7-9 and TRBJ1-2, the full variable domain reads DTGVSQNPRHKITKRGQNVTFRCDPISEHNRLYWYRQTLGQGPEFLTYFQNEAQLEKSRLLSDRFSAERPKGSFSTLEIQRTEQGDSAMYLCASSSPDMTCTFGSGTRLTVV.

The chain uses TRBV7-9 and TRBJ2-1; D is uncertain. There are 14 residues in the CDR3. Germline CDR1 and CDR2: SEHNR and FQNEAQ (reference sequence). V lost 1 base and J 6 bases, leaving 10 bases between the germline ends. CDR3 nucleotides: TGTGCCAGCAGCTTAGGAAAAGCACCCAATGAGCAGTTCTTC. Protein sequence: CASSLGKAPNEQFF.

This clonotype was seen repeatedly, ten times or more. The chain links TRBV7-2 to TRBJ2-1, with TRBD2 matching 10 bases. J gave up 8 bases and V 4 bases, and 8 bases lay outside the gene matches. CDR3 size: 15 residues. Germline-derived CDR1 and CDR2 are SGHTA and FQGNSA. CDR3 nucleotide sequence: TGTGCCAGCAGCTACAGCGGGGGGGCCGGCCATGAGCAGTTCTTC. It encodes CASSYSGGAGHEQFF. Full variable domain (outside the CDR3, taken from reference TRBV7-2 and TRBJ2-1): GAGVSQSPSNKVTEKGKDVELRCDPISGHTALYWYRQSLGQGLEFLIYFQGNSAPDKSGLPSDRFSAERTGGSVSTLTIQRTQQEDSAVYLCASSYSGGAGHEQFFGPGTRLTVL.

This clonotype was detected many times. In DNA form, the CDR3 reads TGTGCCAGCAGTTTGGGAGGAATCAATCAGCCCCAGCATTTT. Translated, it gives CASSLGGINQPQHF. The genes are TRBV27 and TRBJ1-5; D call uncertain. Trimming stripped 3 bases from V and 3 bases from J, with 9 bases between. The CDR3 extends over 14 amino acids. Germline CDR1 and CDR2: MNHEY and SMNVEV (reference sequence).

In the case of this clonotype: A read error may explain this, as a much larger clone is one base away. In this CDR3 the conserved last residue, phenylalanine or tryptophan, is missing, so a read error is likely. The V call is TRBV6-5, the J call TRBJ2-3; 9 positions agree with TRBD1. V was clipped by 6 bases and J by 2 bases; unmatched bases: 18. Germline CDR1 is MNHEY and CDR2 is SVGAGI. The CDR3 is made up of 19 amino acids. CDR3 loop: CASSTQGAETGFPTDTQYY. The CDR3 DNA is TGTGCCAGCAGCACACAGGGGGCTGAGACAGGGTTCCCCACAGATACGCAGTATTAT.

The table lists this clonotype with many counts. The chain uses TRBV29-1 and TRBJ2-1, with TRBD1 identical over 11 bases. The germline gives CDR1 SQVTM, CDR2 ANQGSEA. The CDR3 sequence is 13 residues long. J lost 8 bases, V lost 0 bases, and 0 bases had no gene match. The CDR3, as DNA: TGCAGCGTTGAAGAGGGACAGGGGGATGAGCAGTTCTTC. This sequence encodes CSVEEGQGDEQFF.

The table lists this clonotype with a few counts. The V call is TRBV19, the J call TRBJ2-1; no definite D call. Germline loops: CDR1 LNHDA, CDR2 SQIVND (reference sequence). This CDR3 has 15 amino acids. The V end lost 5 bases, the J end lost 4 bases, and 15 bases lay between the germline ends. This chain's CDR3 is CASSVGSWSYNEQFF. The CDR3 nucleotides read TGTGCCAGTAGTGTAGGGTCATGGTCATACAATGAGCAGTTCTTC.

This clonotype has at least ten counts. The CDR3 region is CASSESVARSYEQYF. Here the CDR3 DNA reads TGCGCCAGCAGTGAGTCGGTAGCTCGATCCTACGAGCAGTACTTC. The chain couples TRBV10-2 to TRBJ2-7, with no clear D. Germline V gene lookup returns CDR1 WSHSY and CDR2 SAAADI. The V and J ends lost 0 bases and 1 base respectively, with 10 bases between them. This CDR3 has 15 residues.

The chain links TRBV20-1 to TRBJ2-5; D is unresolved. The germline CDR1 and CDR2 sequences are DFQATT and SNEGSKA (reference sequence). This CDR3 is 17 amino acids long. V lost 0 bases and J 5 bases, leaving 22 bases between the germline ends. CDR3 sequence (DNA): TGCAGTGCTAGAGATCGGGCCCAGGAGCCGGTTTGGGAGACCCAGTACTTC. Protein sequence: CSARDRAQEPVWETQYF.

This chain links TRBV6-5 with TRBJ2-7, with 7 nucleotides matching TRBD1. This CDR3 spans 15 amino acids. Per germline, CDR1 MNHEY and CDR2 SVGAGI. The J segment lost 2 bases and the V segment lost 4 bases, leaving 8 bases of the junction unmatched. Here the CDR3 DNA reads TGTGCCAGCAGTTGGTCCGAGACAGGGACCTACGAGCAGTACTTC. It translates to CASSWSETGTYEQYF.

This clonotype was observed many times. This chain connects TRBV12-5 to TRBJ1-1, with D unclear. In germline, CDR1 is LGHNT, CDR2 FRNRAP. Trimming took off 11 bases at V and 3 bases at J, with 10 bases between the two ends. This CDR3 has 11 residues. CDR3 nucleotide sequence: TGTGCTGGAAAGGGAGACACTGAAGCTTTCTTT. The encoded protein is CAGKGDTEAFF.

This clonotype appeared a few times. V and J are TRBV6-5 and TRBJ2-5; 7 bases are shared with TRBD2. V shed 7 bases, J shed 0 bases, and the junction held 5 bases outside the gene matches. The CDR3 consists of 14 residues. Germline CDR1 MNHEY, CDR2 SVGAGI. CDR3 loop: CASKASGYQETQYF. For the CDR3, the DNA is TGTGCCAGCAAGGCTAGCGGATACCAAGAGACCCAGTACTTC.

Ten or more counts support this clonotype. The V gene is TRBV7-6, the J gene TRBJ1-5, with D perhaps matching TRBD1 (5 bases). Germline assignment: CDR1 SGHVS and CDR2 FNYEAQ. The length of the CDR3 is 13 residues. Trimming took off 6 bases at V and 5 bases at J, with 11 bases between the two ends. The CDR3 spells CASSQGVHQPQHF. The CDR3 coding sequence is TGTGCCAGCAGTCAGGGAGTTCATCAGCCCCAGCATTTT.

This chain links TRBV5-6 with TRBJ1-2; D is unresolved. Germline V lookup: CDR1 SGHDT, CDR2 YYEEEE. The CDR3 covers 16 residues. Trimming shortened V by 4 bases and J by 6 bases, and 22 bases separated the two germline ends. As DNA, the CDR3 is TGTGCCAGCAGCCCCCGGGCCCCGTCCCTTGGTCATGGCTACACCTTC. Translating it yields CASSPRAPSLGHGYTF. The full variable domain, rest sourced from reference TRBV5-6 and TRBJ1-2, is DAGVTQSPTHLIKTRGQQVTLRCSPKSGHDTVSWYQQALGQGPQFIFQYYEEEERQRGNFPDRFSGHQFPNYSSELNVNALLLGDSALYLCASSPRAPSLGHGYTFGSGTRLTVV.

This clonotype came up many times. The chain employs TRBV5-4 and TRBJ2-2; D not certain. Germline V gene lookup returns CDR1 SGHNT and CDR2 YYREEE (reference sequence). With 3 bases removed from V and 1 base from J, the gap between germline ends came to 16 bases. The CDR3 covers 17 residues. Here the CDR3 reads CASSSLTRHENTGELFF. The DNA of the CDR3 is TGTGCCAGCAGCTCGCTGACCCGGCACGAGAACACCGGGGAGCTGTTTTTT.

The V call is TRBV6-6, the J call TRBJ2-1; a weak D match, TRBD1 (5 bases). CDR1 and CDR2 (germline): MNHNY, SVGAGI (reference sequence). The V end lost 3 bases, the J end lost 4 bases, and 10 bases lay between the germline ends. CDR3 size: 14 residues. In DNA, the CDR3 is TGTGCCAGCAGTTATACGACAGAGTACAATGAGCAGTTCTTC. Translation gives CASSYTTEYNEQFF.

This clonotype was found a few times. CDR3 loop: CASSLTGSHQPQHF. DNA for the CDR3: TGTGCCAGCAGCCTCACAGGGTCCCATCAGCCCCAGCATTTT. The V and J genes are TRBV9 and TRBJ1-5, with D perhaps TRBD1 (6 bases). Per the germline V gene, CDR1 is SGDLS and CDR2 is YYNGEE. V lost 4 bases to trimming and J lost 5 bases, with 13 bases between them. This CDR3 is 14 amino acids long.

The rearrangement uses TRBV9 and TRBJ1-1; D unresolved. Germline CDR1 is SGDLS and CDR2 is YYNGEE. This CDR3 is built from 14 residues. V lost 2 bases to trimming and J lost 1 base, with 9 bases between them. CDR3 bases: TGTGCCAGCAGCGTCAGCACAGAGAACACTGAAGCTTTCTTT. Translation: CASSVSTENTEAFF.

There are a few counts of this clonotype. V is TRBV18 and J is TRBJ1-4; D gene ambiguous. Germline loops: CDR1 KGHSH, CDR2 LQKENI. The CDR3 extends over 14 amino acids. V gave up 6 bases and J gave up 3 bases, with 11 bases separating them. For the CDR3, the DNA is TGTGCCAGCTCGCCGACAACGTCTAATGAAAAACTGTTTTTT. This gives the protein CASSPTTSNEKLFF. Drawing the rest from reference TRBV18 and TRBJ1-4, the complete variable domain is NAGVMQNPRHLVRRRGQEARLRCSPMKGHSHVYWYRQLPEEGLKFMVYLQKENIIDESGMPKERFSAEFPKEGPSILRIQQVVRGDSAAYFCASSPTTSNEKLFFGSGTQLSVL.

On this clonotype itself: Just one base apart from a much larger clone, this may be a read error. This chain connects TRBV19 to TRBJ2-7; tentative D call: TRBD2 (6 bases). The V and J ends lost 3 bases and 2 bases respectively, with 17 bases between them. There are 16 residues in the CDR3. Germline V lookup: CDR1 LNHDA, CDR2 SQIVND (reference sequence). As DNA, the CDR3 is TGTGCCAGTAGTATGGACCTCAGGGAGGATCCCTACGAGCAGTACTTC. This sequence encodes CASSMDLREDPYEQYF.

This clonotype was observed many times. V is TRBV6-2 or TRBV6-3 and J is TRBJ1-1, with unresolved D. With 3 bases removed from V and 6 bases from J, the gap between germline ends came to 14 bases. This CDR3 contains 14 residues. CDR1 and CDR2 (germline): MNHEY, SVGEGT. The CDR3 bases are TGTGCCAGCAGTTATTCGGAGGGAACCGCTGAAGCTTTCTTT. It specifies CASSYSEGTAEAFF.

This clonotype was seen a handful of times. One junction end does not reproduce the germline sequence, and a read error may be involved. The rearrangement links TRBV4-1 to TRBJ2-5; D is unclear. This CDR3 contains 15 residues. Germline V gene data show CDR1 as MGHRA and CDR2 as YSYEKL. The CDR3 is CASSQDFAGQETQYF. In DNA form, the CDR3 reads TGTGCCAGCAGCCAAGATTTTGCAGGCCAAGAGACCCAGTACTTC.

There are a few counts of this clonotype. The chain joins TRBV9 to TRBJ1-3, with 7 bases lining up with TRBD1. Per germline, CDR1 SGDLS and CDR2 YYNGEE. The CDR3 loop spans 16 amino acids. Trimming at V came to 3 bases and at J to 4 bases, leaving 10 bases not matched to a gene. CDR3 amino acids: CASSGEGAPAGNTIYF. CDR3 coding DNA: TGTGCCAGCAGCGGGGAGGGGGCCCCAGCGGGAAACACCATATATTTT.